One and the same sample provided the 8 T cell receptor beta chains below, sequenced in a study of early T cells in non-severe SARS-CoV-2 infection. One entry per CDR3 protein, called by TCRdb with MiXCR from the 5' RACE reads. This sample carries tens of thousands of distinct CDR3 sequences, around 15% of them seen once, and the ten largest clones take under 4%. Sample: whole blood. The receptor set was obtained from an adult who was a healthcare worker with PCR-confirmed SARS-CoV-2 infection or an uninfected control (not recorded which).

The rearrangement links TRBV4-2 to TRBJ2-2, with 7 bases lining up with TRBD2. The CDR3 runs 15 residues. V lost 2 bases to trimming and J lost 13 bases; unmatched junction nucleotides: 13. The germline V gene has CDR1 LGHNA and CDR2 YNFKEQ. CDR3 in amino acids: CASSQTSSGGLMLFF. CDR3 DNA sequence: TGTGCCAGCAGCCAAACCTCTAGCGGCGGACTTATGCTGTTTTTT.

This rearrangement joins TRBV5-1 to TRBJ2-7; D unclear. Germline V gene lookup returns CDR1 SGHRS and CDR2 YFSETQ. Trimming took off 1 base at V and 0 bases at J, with 11 bases between the two ends. This CDR3 is 15 amino acids long. CDR3 nucleotides: TGCGCCAGCAGCTTGTGGTCGCCGGACTCCTACGAGCAGTACTTC. Its protein product is CASSLWSPDSYEQYF.

J is TRBJ2-1 and V is TRBV19; D gene ambiguous. Trimming stripped 3 bases from V and 3 bases from J, with 12 bases between. The CDR3 contains 15 residues. CDR1 and CDR2 (germline): LNHDA, SQIVND (reference sequence). The DNA of the CDR3 is TGTGCCAGTAGTATCCCCATCGGTGTCTACAATGAGCAGTTCTTC. Translating it yields CASSIPIGVYNEQFF.

This clonotype has just a few counts. The rearrangement uses TRBV18 and TRBJ2-7; D uncertain. The CDR3 is 13 amino acids. Trimming stripped 6 bases from V and 4 bases from J, with 13 bases between. Germline lookup yields CDR1 KGHSH and CDR2 LQKENI. The CDR3 sequence is CASSQGMVYEQYF. The CDR3, as DNA: TGTGCCAGCTCGCAAGGGATGGTTTACGAGCAGTACTTC.

This clonotype has just a few counts. The chain combines TRBV5-5 with TRBJ2-1, with TRBD1 matching over 7 bases. The CDR3 runs to 14 residues. CDR1 and CDR2 from the germline V gene are SGHKS and YYEKEE (reference sequence). V lost 3 bases to trimming and J lost 6 bases; unmatched junction nucleotides: 6. CDR3 in DNA: TGTGCCAGCAGCTGGCGGACAGGTCCCAATGAGCAGTTCTTC. Amino acid sequence: CASSWRTGPNEQFF.

The chain combines TRBV29-1 with TRBJ2-3; unclear D gene. V lost 7 bases to trimming and J lost 4 bases, with 9 bases between them. CDR1 is SQVTM, CDR2 ANQGSEA, per germline. The CDR3 covers 11 residues. The CDR3 sequence is CSANPSDTQYF. In DNA form, the CDR3 reads TGCAGCGCTAACCCCTCAGATACGCAGTATTTT.

The gene calls are TRBV5-5 and TRBJ2-4; D remains unclear. The CDR3 runs 12 residues. The germline V gene encodes CDR1 SGHKS and CDR2 YYEKEE (reference sequence). Trimming cost V 0 bases and J 6 bases, with 4 bases left between them. Here the CDR3 DNA reads TGTGCCAGCAGCTTGGACACAAACATTCAGTACTTC. Residues: CASSLDTNIQYF.

This clonotype was detected many times. CDR3 DNA sequence: TGTGCCACCAGTGGGGCCTCAGGGGCCCTTAGCTCCTACAATGAGCAGTTCTTC. The encoded protein is CATSGASGALSSYNEQFF. The V and J genes are TRBV24-1 and TRBJ2-1; the D gene is possibly TRBD1 (6 bases). The germline CDR1 and CDR2 sequences are KGHDR and SFDVKD. This CDR3 contains 18 residues. Trimming cost V 5 bases and J 0 bases, with 19 bases left between them.